The clone carrying this T cell receptor (beta chain) was seen once. This record comes from a study of blood T cell repertoires in COVID-19. Study-level information: Acute and convalescent COVID-19 samples came from the United States, Italy and Spain.

The assay was immunoSEQ multiplex PCR, and TCRdb's table has in-frame clones only and misses some. The sample has about 100,000 clones; approximately 86% are singletons. V trimming: 2 bases; J trimming: 6 bases; junction bases outside the gene matches: 3. This CDR3 comprises 13 residues. CDR1 MNHEY and CDR2 SVGEGT come from the germline V gene. This rearrangement joins TRBV6-2 or TRBV6-3 to TRBJ1-1; 7 nucleotides agree with TRBD1. The material sequenced was peripheral blood. This receptor was taken from a man at least 80 years old with acute or convalescent COVID-19. The CDR3 loop is CASSYAGQAEAFF. In DNA, the CDR3 is TGTGCCAGCAGTTACGCTGGACAGGCTGAAGCTTTCTTT.